A selection of T cell receptor beta chains follows, all from one sample in a study of T cell responses to AZD1222 COVID-19 vaccine. Produced via immunoSEQ multiplex PCR; TCRdb's table is partial and in-frame only. The sample shows roughly 130,000 clones, under 95% of them seen only once. The specimen comprised peripheral blood, sampled 28 days after the second dose of the MenACWY control vaccine. All receptors come from an adult who received the MenACWY meningococcal vaccine as a control. Each CDR3 is given with its conserved first and last residue. The order of the fields is J gene, D gene, V gene, clone size, CDR3 protein, CDR3 DNA. A D gene is named only where the DNA matches it firmly. Size is omitted from some rows. Given values are once, few, many or a class for expanded clones.

J gene: TRBJ2-1
D gene: TRBD2
V gene: TRBV7-9
clone size: NA
CDR3 protein: CASSLTLGSGNNEQFF
CDR3 DNA: TGTGCCAGCAGCTTGACCCTGGGTAGCGGGAACAATGAGCAGTTCTTC

J gene: TRBJ1-2
D gene: NA
V gene: TRBV19
clone size: NA
CDR3 protein: CASSPPLEEFYGYTF
CDR3 DNA: TGTGCCAGTAGTCCCCCCTTGGAGGAGTTCTATGGCTACACCTTC

J gene: TRBJ2-7
D gene: TRBD1
V gene: TRBV7-8
clone size: NA
CDR3 protein: CASSLLGQGRYEQYF
CDR3 DNA: TGTGCCAGCAGTTTATTAGGACAGGGGAGATACGAGCAGTACTTC

J gene: TRBJ1-5
D gene: TRBD1
V gene: TRBV19
clone size: once
CDR3 protein: CASNRQGAGNQPQHF
CDR3 DNA: TGTGCCAGTAACAGACAGGGGGCCGGCAATCAGCCCCAGCATTTT

J gene: TRBJ1-2
D gene: NA
V gene: TRBV10-3
clone size: few
CDR3 protein: CAITQDSSNYGYTF
CDR3 DNA: TGTGCCATCACCCAGGACAGTTCTAACTATGGCTACACCTTC

J gene: TRBJ2-5
D gene: NA
V gene: TRBV28
clone size: NA
CDR3 protein: CASSTIWGKERETQYF
CDR3 DNA: TGTGCCAGCAGTACCATCTGGGGGAAGGAGCGAGAGACCCAGTACTTC

J gene: TRBJ2-1
D gene: NA
V gene: TRBV18
clone size: NA
CDR3 protein: CASARSNEQFF
CDR3 DNA: TGTGCCAGCGCCAGGAGTAATGAGCAGTTCTTC

J gene: TRBJ2-1
D gene: TRBD2
V gene: TRBV6-4
clone size: NA
CDR3 protein: CASSPSGNEQFF
CDR3 DNA: TGTGCCAGCAGCCCTAGCGGGAATGAGCAGTTCTTC

J gene: TRBJ2-7
D gene: TRBD1
V gene: TRBV28
clone size: once
CDR3 protein: CASRDRAQQYF
CDR3 DNA: TGTGCCAGCAGGGACAGGGCTCAGCAGTACTTC

J gene: TRBJ2-7
D gene: NA
V gene: TRBV2
clone size: NA
CDR3 protein: CASSAPVSSYEQYF
CDR3 DNA: TGTGCCAGCAGTGCTCCTGTAAGCTCCTACGAGCAGTACTTC

J gene: TRBJ2-1
D gene: TRBD1
V gene: TRBV24-1
clone size: NA
CDR3 protein: CATSDPDRVPYNEQFF
CDR3 DNA: TGTGCCACCAGTGACCCGGACAGGGTTCCGTACAATGAGCAGTTCTTC

J gene: TRBJ1-4
D gene: NA
V gene: TRBV6-6
clone size: NA
CDR3 protein: CASSLWGGNEKLFF
CDR3 DNA: TGTGCCAGCAGCTTGTGGGGGGGTAATGAAAAACTGTTTTTT

J gene: TRBJ2-3
D gene: TRBD2
V gene: TRBV7-6
clone size: NA
CDR3 protein: CASSLGVAGGSTDTQYF
CDR3 DNA: TGTGCCAGCAGCTTAGGCGTAGCGGGGGGAAGCACAGATACGCAGTATTTT

J gene: TRBJ2-5
D gene: NA
V gene: TRBV5-6
clone size: NA
CDR3 protein: CASSLSGTQETQYF
CDR3 DNA: TGTGCCAGCAGCTTGTCAGGGACCCAAGAGACCCAGTACTTC

J gene: TRBJ1-3
D gene: NA
V gene: TRBV27
clone size: NA
CDR3 protein: CASSLCGFAIYF
CDR3 DNA: TGTGCCAGCAGTTTATGCGGTTTCGCCATATATTTT

J gene: TRBJ2-5
D gene: TRBD1
V gene: TRBV18
clone size: NA
CDR3 protein: CASSPSRGRETQYF
CDR3 DNA: TGTGCCAGCTCACCGTCCAGGGGGCGCGAGACCCAGTACTTC

J gene: TRBJ2-2
D gene: TRBD1
V gene: TRBV4-3
clone size: NA
CDR3 protein: CASSPTQDRGWSGELFF
CDR3 DNA: TGCGCCAGCAGCCCAACCCAGGACAGGGGGTGGTCCGGGGAGCTGTTTTTT

J gene: TRBJ2-7
D gene: TRBD1
V gene: TRBV9
clone size: NA
CDR3 protein: CASSVEGDSLYEQYF
CDR3 DNA: TGTGCCAGCAGCGTAGAGGGGGACAGCCTATACGAGCAGTACTTC

J gene: TRBJ1-2
D gene: NA
V gene: TRBV24-1
clone size: NA
CDR3 protein: CATSDLTRGYTF
CDR3 DNA: TGTGCCACCAGTGACTTAACGCGCGGCTACACCTTC

J gene: TRBJ1-6
D gene: NA
V gene: TRBV5-1
clone size: NA
CDR3 protein: CASSLDSPYQYNSPLHF
CDR3 DNA: TGCGCCAGCAGCTTGGACTCTCCCTACCAGTATAATTCACCCCTCCACTTT

J gene: TRBJ2-7
D gene: NA
V gene: TRBV3-1/TRBV3-2
clone size: NA
CDR3 protein: CASSQSAAYEQYF
CDR3 DNA: TGTGCCAGCAGCCAAAGTGCAGCCTACGAGCAGTACTTC

J gene: TRBJ2-7
D gene: NA
V gene: TRBV7-8
clone size: few
CDR3 protein: CASSYDILTYEQYF
CDR3 DNA: TGTGCCAGCAGCTACGACATCCTCACCTACGAGCAGTACTTC

J gene: TRBJ2-3
D gene: TRBD2
V gene: TRBV5-6
clone size: NA
CDR3 protein: CASSRGLAGITDTQYF
CDR3 DNA: TGTGCCAGCAGCAGAGGGCTAGCGGGGATCACAGATACGCAGTATTTT

J gene: TRBJ1-1
D gene: NA
V gene: TRBV2
clone size: NA
CDR3 protein: CASSDVAEAFF
CDR3 DNA: TGTGCCAGCAGTGACGTGGCTGAAGCTTTCTTT

J gene: TRBJ1-4
D gene: NA
V gene: TRBV6-5
clone size: once
CDR3 protein: CASSYSSGAAEKLFF
CDR3 DNA: TGTGCCAGCAGTTACTCGAGTGGGGCGGCAGAAAAACTGTTTTTT

J gene: TRBJ1-1
D gene: TRBD1
V gene: TRBV10-3
clone size: NA
CDR3 protein: CAIRPDRGLENTEAFF
CDR3 DNA: TGTGCCATCAGACCGGACAGGGGGCTTGAGAACACTGAAGCTTTCTTT

J gene: TRBJ1-2
D gene: NA
V gene: TRBV19
clone size: NA
CDR3 protein: CASGPQNYGYTF
CDR3 DNA: TGTGCCAGTGGTCCACAGAACTATGGCTACACCTTC

J gene: TRBJ2-3
D gene: TRBD2
V gene: TRBV18
clone size: few
CDR3 protein: CASSPGLAGGPDTQYF
CDR3 DNA: TGTGCCAGCTCACCGGGACTAGCGGGAGGGCCAGATACGCAGTATTTT

J gene: TRBJ2-5
D gene: NA
V gene: TRBV28
clone size: NA
CDR3 protein: CASSVGGAKETQYF
CDR3 DNA: TGTGCCAGCAGTGTAGGGGGGGCAAAGGAGACCCAGTACTTC

J gene: TRBJ1-1
D gene: NA
V gene: TRBV6-5
clone size: NA
CDR3 protein: CASSYSGGWTEAFF
CDR3 DNA: TGTGCCAGCAGTTATTCCGGGGGGTGGACTGAAGCTTTCTTT

J gene: TRBJ2-4
D gene: NA
V gene: TRBV7-9
clone size: NA
CDR3 protein: CASSPKGDPLSKNIQYF
CDR3 DNA: TGTGCCAGCAGCCCTAAGGGGGACCCTTTGTCCAAAAACATTCAGTACTTC

J gene: TRBJ2-3
D gene: NA
V gene: TRBV2
clone size: NA
CDR3 protein: CASSGPGVRADTQYF
CDR3 DNA: TGTGCCAGCAGTGGACCAGGGGTGAGGGCAGATACGCAGTATTTT

J gene: TRBJ2-7
D gene: NA
V gene: TRBV12-3/TRBV12-4
clone size: NA
CDR3 protein: CASSSRGTYEQYF
CDR3 DNA: TGTGCCAGCAGTTCCCGGGGGACGTACGAGCAGTACTTC

J gene: TRBJ2-7
D gene: NA
V gene: TRBV19
clone size: NA
CDR3 protein: CASSVREVGEQYF
CDR3 DNA: TGTGCCAGTAGTGTTAGGGAGGTCGGCGAGCAGTACTTC

J gene: TRBJ2-2
D gene: NA
V gene: TRBV5-5
clone size: NA
CDR3 protein: CASSLGRDSYPNTGELFF
CDR3 DNA: TGTGCCAGCAGCTTGGGGAGGGACAGCTACCCGAACACCGGGGAGCTGTTTTTT

J gene: TRBJ2-1
D gene: TRBD2
V gene: TRBV19
clone size: NA
CDR3 protein: CASSPIAGGYNEQFF
CDR3 DNA: TGTGCCAGTAGTCCTATAGCGGGAGGATACAATGAGCAGTTCTTC

J gene: TRBJ2-5
D gene: NA
V gene: TRBV11-2
clone size: NA
CDR3 protein: CASSFGVPETQYF
CDR3 DNA: TGTGCCAGCAGCTTCGGGGTTCCGGAGACCCAGTACTTC

J gene: TRBJ2-7
D gene: TRBD2
V gene: TRBV29-1
clone size: NA
CDR3 protein: CSAQRASGPYEQYF
CDR3 DNA: TGCAGCGCACAGCGGGCTAGCGGTCCCTACGAGCAGTACTTC

J gene: TRBJ1-6
D gene: NA
V gene: TRBV7-9
clone size: NA
CDR3 protein: CASRSRTDFNSPLHF
CDR3 DNA: TGTGCCAGCAGGAGTAGGACGGATTTTAATTCACCCCTCCACTTT

J gene: TRBJ1-1
D gene: NA
V gene: TRBV12-5
clone size: NA
CDR3 protein: CASGLDVGLSTEAFF
CDR3 DNA: TGTGCTAGTGGTCTGGATGTGGGCCTCAGCACTGAAGCTTTCTTT

J gene: TRBJ2-2
D gene: TRBD2
V gene: TRBV7-6
clone size: NA
CDR3 protein: CASSLASAGATGELFF
CDR3 DNA: TGTGCCAGCAGCTTAGCTTCTGCGGGAGCTACCGGGGAGCTGTTTTTT

J gene: TRBJ1-2
D gene: TRBD1
V gene: TRBV29-1
clone size: once
CDR3 protein: CSAELRDREGYTF
CDR3 DNA: TGCAGCGCCGAACTCCGGGACAGGGAAGGCTACACCTTC

J gene: TRBJ2-7
D gene: TRBD2
V gene: TRBV3-1/TRBV3-2
clone size: NA
CDR3 protein: CASSQLAGGPGEQYF
CDR3 DNA: TGTGCCAGCAGCCAACTGGCGGGGGGGCCCGGCGAGCAGTACTTC

J gene: TRBJ2-1
D gene: TRBD1
V gene: TRBV6-5
clone size: NA
CDR3 protein: CASSYSGQGHGEQFF
CDR3 DNA: TGTGCCAGCAGTTACTCGGGACAGGGTCATGGAGAGCAGTTCTTC

J gene: TRBJ1-1
D gene: NA
V gene: TRBV9
clone size: NA
CDR3 protein: CASSVGSGSGNTEAFF
CDR3 DNA: TGTGCCAGCAGCGTAGGCTCCGGATCGGGAAACACTGAAGCTTTCTTT

J gene: TRBJ1-5
D gene: TRBD1
V gene: TRBV28
clone size: NA
CDR3 protein: CASSLDRGDNQPQHF
CDR3 DNA: TGTGCCAGCAGTCTAGACAGGGGTGACAATCAGCCCCAGCATTTT

J gene: TRBJ1-2
D gene: TRBD1
V gene: TRBV7-2
clone size: once
CDR3 protein: CASSRGQGNNYGYTF
CDR3 DNA: TGTGCCAGCAGCCGCGGACAGGGGAATAACTATGGCTACACCTTC

J gene: TRBJ1-2
D gene: NA
V gene: TRBV18
clone size: NA
CDR3 protein: CASSPIQIQGNYGYTF
CDR3 DNA: TGTGCCAGCTCACCAATCCAAATCCAGGGCAACTATGGCTACACCTTC

J gene: TRBJ2-7
D gene: NA
V gene: TRBV6-5
clone size: NA
CDR3 protein: CASIGTGPYEQYF
CDR3 DNA: TGTGCCAGCATCGGGACCGGTCCCTACGAGCAGTACTTC